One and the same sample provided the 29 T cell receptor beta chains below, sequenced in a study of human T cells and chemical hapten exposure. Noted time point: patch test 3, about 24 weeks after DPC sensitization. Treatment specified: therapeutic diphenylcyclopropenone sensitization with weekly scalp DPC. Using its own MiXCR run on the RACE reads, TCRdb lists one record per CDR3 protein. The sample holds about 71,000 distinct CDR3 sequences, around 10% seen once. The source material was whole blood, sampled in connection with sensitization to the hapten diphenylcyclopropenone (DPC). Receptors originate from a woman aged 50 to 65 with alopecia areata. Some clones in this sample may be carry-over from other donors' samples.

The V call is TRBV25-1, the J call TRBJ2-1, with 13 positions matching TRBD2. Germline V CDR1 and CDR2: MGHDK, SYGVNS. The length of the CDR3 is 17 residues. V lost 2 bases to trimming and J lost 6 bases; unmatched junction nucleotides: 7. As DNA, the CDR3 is TGTGCCAGCAGTGAACCACGGACTAGCGGGAGTAGCAATGAGCAGTTCTTC. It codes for CASSEPRTSGSSNEQFF.

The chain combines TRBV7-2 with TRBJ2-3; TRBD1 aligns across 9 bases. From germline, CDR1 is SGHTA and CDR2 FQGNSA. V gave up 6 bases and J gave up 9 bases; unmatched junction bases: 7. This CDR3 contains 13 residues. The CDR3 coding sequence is TGTGCCAGCAGTCAACGACAGGGGGTGACGCAGTATTTT. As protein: CASSQRQGVTQYF. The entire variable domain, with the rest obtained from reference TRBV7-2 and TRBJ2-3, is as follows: GAGVSQSPSNKVTEKGKDVELRCDPISGHTALYWYRQSLGQGLEFLIYFQGNSAPDKSGLPSDRFSAERTGGSVSTLTIQRTQQEDSAVYLCASSQRQGVTQYFGPGTRLTVL.

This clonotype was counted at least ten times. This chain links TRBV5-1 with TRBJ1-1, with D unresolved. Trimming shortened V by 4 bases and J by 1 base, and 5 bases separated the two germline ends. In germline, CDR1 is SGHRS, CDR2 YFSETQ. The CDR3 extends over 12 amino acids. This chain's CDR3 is CASSPGNTEAFF. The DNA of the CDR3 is TGCGCCAGCAGCCCGGGGAACACTGAAGCTTTCTTT. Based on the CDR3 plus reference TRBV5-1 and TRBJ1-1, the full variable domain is KAGVTQTPRYLIKTRGQQVTLSCSPISGHRSVSWYQQTPGQGLQFLFEYFSETQRNKGNFPGRFSGRQFSNSRSEMNVSTLELGDSALYLCASSPGNTEAFFGQGTRLTVV.

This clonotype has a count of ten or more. CDR3 amino acids: CSAKSQFTDTQYF. In DNA form, the CDR3 reads TGCAGTGCTAAATCCCAGTTCACAGATACGCAGTATTTT. This rearrangement joins TRBV20-1 to TRBJ2-3, with unresolved D. V lost 4 bases and J lost 2, with 10 bases in between. Per germline, CDR1 DFQATT and CDR2 SNEGSKA (reference sequence). There are 13 residues in the CDR3.

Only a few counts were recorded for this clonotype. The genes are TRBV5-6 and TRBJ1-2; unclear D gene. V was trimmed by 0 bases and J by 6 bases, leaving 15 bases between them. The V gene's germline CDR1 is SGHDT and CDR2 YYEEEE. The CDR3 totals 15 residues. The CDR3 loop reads CASSLEREKRHGYTF. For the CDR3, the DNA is TGTGCCAGCAGCTTGGAAAGGGAAAAGAGGCATGGCTACACCTTC.

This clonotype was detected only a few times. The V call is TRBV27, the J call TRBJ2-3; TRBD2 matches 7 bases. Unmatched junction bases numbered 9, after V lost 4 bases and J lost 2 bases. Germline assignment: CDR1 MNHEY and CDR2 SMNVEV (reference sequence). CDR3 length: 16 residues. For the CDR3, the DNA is TGTGCCAGCAGTTCCCTCGGACTAGTCAACACAGATACGCAGTATTTT. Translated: CASSSLGLVNTDTQYF.

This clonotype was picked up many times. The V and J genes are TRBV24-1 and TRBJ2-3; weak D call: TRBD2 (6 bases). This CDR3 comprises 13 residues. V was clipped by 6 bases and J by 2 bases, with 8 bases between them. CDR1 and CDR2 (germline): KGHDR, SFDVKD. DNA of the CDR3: TGTGCCACCAGTCGGGACTCCACAGATACGCAGTATTTT. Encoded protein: CATSRDSTDTQYF.

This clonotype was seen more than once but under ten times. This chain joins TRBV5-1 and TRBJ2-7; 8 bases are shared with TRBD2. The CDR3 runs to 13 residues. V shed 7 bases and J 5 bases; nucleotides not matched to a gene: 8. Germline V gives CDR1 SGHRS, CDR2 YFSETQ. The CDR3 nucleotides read TGCGCCAGCGGGCTTTTTAGCGGGAACGAGCAGTACTTC. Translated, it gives CASGLFSGNEQYF.

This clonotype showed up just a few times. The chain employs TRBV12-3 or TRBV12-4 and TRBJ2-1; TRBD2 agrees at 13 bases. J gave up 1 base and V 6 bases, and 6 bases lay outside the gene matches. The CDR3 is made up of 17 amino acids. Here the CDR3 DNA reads TGTGCCAGCAGCCCCGGACTAGCGGGGGATTCCTACAATGAGCAGTTCTTC. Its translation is CASSPGLAGDSYNEQFF.

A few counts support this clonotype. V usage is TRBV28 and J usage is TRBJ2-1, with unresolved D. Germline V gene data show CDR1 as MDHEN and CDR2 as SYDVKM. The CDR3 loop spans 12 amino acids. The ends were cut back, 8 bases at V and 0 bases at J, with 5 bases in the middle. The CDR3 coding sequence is TGTGCCAGCCGGAGCTCCTACAATGAGCAGTTCTTC. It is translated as CASRSSYNEQFF.

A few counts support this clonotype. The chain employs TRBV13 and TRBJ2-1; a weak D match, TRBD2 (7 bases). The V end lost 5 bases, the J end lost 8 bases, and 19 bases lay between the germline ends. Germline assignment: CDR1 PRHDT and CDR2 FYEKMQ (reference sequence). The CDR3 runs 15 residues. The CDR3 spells CASSATGRVGDEQFF. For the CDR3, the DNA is TGTGCCAGCAGCGCCACAGGGAGGGTCGGCGATGAGCAGTTCTTC.

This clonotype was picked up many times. The CDR3 nucleotides read TGCGCCAGCAGCCAAGATGGATCCTCTCAGGGGAGGGAGACCCAGTACTTC. It translates to CASSQDGSSQGRETQYF. This chain uses TRBV4-1 with TRBJ2-5; D tentatively reads TRBD1 or TRBD2 (6 bases each). The CDR3 extends over 17 amino acids. Germline CDR1 MGHRA, CDR2 YSYEKL. V shed 0 bases and J shed 5 bases, with 19 bases lying between them.

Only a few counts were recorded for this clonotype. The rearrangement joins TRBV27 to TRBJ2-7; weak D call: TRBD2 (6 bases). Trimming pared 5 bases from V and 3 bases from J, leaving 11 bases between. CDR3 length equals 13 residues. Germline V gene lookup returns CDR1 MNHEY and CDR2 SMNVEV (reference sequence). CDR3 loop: CASSPRTNYEQYF. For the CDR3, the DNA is TGTGCCAGCAGTCCAAGGACTAACTACGAGCAGTACTTC.

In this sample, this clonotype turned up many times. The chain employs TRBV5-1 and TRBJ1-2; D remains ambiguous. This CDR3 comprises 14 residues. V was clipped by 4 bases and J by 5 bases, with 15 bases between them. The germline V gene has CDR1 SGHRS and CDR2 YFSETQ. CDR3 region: CASSPDAGLYGYTF. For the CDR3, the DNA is TGCGCCAGCAGCCCGGATGCTGGGCTATATGGCTACACCTTC.

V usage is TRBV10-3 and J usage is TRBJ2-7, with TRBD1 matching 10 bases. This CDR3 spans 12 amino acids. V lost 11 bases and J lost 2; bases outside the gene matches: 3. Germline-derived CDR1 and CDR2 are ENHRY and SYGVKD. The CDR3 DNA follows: TGTGCCGCAGGACAGGGGGCCTACGAGCAGTACTTC. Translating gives CAAGQGAYEQYF.

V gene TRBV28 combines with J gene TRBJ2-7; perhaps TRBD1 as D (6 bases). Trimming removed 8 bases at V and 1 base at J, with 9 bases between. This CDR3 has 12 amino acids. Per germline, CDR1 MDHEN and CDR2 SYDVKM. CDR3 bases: TGTGCCAGCGGACAGCTATCCTACGAGCAGTACTTC. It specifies CASGQLSYEQYF.

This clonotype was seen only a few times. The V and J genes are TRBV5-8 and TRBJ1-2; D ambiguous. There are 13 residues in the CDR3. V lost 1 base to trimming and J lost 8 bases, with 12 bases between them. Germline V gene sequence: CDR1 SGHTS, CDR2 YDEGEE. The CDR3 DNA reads TGTGCCAGCAGCTTGATTAGGGCCGAGGGCTACACCTTC. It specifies CASSLIRAEGYTF. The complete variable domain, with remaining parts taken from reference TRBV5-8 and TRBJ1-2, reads EAGVTQSPTHLIKTRGQQATLRCSPISGHTSVYWYQQALGLGLQFLLWYDEGEERNRGNFPPRFSGRQFPNYSSELNVNALELEDSALYLCASSLIRAEGYTFGSGTRLTVV.

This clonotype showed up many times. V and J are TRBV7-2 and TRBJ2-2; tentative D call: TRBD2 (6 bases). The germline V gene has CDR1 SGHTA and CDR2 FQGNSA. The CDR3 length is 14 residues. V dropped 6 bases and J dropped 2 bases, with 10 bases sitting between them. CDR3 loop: CASRAGTNTGELFF. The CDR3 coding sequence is TGTGCCAGCAGAGCGGGCACAAACACCGGGGAGCTGTTTTTT. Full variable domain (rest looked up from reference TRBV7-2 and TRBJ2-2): GAGVSQSPSNKVTEKGKDVELRCDPISGHTALYWYRQSLGQGLEFLIYFQGNSAPDKSGLPSDRFSAERTGGSVSTLTIQRTQQEDSAVYLCASRAGTNTGELFFGEGSRLTVL.

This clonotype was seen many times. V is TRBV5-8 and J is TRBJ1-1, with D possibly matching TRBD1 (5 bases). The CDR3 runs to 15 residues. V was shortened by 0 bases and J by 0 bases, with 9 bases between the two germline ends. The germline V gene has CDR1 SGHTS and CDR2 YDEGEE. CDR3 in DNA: TGTGCCAGCAGCTTGGGACAGACACTGAACACTGAAGCTTTCTTT. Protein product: CASSLGQTLNTEAFF. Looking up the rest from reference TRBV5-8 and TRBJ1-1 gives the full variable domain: EAGVTQSPTHLIKTRGQQATLRCSPISGHTSVYWYQQALGLGLQFLLWYDEGEERNRGNFPPRFSGRQFPNYSSELNVNALELEDSALYLCASSLGQTLNTEAFFGQGTRLTVV.

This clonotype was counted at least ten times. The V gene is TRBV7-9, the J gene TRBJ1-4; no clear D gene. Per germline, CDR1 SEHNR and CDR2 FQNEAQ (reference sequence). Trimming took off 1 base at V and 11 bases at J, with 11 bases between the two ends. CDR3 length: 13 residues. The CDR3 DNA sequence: TGTGCCAGCAGCTTAGTAGGGCCCGGGAAACTGTTTTTT. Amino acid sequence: CASSLVGPGKLFF.

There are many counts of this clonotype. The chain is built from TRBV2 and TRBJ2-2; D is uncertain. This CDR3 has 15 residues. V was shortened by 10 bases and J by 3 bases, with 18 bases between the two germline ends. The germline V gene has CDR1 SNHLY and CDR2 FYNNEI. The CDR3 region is CATKEEQIDTGELFF. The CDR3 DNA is TGTGCCACCAAAGAGGAACAGATAGACACCGGGGAGCTGTTTTTT.

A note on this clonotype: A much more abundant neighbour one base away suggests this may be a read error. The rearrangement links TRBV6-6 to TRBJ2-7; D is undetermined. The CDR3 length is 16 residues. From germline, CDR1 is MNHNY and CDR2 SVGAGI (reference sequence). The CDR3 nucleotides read TGTGCCAACAGTTACTCGGTCGGTCGCCAAACCTACGAGCAGTACTTC. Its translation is CANSYSVGRQTYEQYF.

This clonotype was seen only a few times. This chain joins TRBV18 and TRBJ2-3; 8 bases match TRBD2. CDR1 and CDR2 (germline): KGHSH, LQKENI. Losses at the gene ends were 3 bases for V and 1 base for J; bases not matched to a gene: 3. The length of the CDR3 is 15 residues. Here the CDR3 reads CASSPTSAGTDTQYF. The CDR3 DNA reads TGTGCCAGCTCACCGACTAGCGCCGGCACAGATACGCAGTATTTT.

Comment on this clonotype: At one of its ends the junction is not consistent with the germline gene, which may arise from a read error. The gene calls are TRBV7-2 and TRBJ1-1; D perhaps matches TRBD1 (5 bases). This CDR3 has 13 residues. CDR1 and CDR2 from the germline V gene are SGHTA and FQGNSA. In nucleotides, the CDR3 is TGTGCCAGCAGCCTGACACCAGGGACTGCAGCTTTCTTT. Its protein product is CASSLTPGTAAFF.

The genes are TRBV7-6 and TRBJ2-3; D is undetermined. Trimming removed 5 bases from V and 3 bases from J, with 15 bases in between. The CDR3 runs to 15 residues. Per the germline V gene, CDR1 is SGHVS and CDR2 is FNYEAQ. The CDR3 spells CASSPRSAPTDTQYF. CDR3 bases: TGTGCCAGCAGCCCACGTTCCGCCCCTACAGATACGCAGTATTTT.

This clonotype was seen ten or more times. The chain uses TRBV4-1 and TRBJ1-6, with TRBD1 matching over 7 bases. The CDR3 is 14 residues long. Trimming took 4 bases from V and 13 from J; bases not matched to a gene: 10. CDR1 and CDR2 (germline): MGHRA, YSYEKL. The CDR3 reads CASSPPRQGGPLHF. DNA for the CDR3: TGCGCCAGCAGCCCCCCCCGACAGGGAGGGCCCCTCCACTTT.

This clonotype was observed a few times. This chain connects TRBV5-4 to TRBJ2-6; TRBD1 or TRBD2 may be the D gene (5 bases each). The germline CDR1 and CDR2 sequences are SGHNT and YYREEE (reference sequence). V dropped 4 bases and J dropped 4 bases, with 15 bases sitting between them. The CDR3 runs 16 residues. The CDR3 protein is CASSQGGGRGANVLTF. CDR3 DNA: TGTGCCAGCAGCCAAGGTGGGGGACGCGGGGCCAACGTCCTGACTTTC.

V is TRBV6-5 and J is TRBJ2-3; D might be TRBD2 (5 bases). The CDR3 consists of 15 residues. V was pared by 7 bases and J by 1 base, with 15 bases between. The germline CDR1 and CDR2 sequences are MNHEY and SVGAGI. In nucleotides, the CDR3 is TGTGCCAGCAACACTCCGGGATCGGGCACAGATACGCAGTATTTT. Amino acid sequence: CASNTPGSGTDTQYF.

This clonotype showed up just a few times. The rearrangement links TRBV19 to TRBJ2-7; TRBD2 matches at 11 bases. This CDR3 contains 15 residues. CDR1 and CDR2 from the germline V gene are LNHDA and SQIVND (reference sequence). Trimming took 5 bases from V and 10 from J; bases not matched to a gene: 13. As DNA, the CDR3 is TGTGCCAGTAGTCTAGGGACTAGCGGCGGATTGCACCAGTACTTC. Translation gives CASSLGTSGGLHQYF.